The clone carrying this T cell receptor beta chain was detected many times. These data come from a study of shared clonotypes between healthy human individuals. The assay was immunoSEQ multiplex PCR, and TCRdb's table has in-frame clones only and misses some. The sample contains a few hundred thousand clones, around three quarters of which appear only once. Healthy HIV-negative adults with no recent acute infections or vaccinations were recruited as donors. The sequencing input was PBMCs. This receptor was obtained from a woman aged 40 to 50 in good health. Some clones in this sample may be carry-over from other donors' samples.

CDR3 sequence: CASRSAGSTEAFF. CDR3 DNA: TGTGCCAGCAGGTCCGCAGGGTCCACTGAAGCTTTCTTT. The chain uses TRBV27 and TRBJ1-1; TRBD1 is a possible D gene (5 bases). The V gene's germline CDR1 is MNHEY and CDR2 SMNVEV (reference sequence). The V end lost 6 bases, the J end lost 4 bases, and 12 bases lay between the germline ends. This CDR3 has 13 amino acids.